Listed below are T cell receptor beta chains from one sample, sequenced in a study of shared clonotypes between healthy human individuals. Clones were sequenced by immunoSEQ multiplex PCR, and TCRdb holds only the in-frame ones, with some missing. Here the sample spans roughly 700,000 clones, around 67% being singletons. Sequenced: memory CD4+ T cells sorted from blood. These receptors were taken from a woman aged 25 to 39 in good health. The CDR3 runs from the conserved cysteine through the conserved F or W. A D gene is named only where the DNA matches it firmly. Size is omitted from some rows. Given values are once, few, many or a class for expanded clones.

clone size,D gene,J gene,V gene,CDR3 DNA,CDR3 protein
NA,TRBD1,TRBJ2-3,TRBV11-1,TGTGCCAGCAGCCCTAGGGACAGGGAGTTAACAGATACGCAGTATTTT,CASSPRDRELTDTQYF
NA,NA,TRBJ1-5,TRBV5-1,TGCGCCAGCAGCTACATGAGGGTGCTCAATGATCAGCCCCAGCATTTT,CASSYMRVLNDQPQHF
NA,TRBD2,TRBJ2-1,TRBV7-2,TGTGCCAGCAGCTCTAGCGGGAGTCTCTACAATGAGCAGTTCTTC,CASSSSGSLYNEQFF
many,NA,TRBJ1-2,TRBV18,TGTGCCAGCTCTCCAGGGACTCACTATGGCTACACCTTC,CASSPGTHYGYTF
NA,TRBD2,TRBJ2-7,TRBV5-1,TGCGCCAGCAGCTTTGGGACTAGCGGGACGGGCGAGCAGTACTTC,CASSFGTSGTGEQYF
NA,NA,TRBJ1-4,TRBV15,TGTGCCACCAGCAGTTTACAGGGCGTCGGAGAAAAACTGTTTTTT,CATSSLQGVGEKLFF
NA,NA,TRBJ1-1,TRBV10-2,TGCGCCAGCAGTGCAGCAGGGCCCACTGAAGCTTTCTTT,CASSAAGPTEAFF
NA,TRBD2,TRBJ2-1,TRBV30,TGTGCCTGGAGCGGGGGGAGGGCTCGTGAGCAGTTCTTC,CAWSGGRAREQFF
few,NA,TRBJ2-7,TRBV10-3,TGTGCCATCAGTGAATATACTAGCTCGCGCCTACTCTTCGAGCAGTACTTC,CAISEYTSSRLLFEQYF
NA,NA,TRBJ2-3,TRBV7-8,TGTGCCAGCAGCCCCACTAGGTCGGGCACAGATACGCAGTATTTT,CASSPTRSGTDTQYF
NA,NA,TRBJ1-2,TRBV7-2,TGTGCCACCCGGGACAACTATGGCTACACCTTC,CATRDNYGYTF
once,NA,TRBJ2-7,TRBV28,TGTGCCAGCAGCCCGACACGGTACTACGAGCAGTACTTC,CASSPTRYYEQYF
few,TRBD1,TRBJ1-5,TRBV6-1,TGTGCCAGCACCGGGACAGGGGATCAGCCCCAGCATTTT,CASTGTGDQPQHF
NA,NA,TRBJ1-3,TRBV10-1,TGCGCCAGCAGTGAGTCGTCGGACTCTGGAAACACCATATATTTT,CASSESSDSGNTIYF
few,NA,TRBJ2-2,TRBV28,TGTGCCAGCAGTCCGGGACAGAACACCGGGGAGCTGTTTTTT,CASSPGQNTGELFF
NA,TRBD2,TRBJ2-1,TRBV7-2,TGTGCCAGCAGCTTATTTGGGTCAGCGGGAGATGAGCAGTTCTTC,CASSLFGSAGDEQFF
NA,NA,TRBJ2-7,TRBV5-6,TGTGCCAGCAGCGGCTGGAGGGCCTACGAGCAGTACTTC,CASSGWRAYEQYF
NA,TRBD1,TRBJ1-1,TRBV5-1,TGCGCCAGCAGCGTACCGGGACAGGGGGCAATAGTGAACACTGAAGCTTTCTTT,CASSVPGQGAIVNTEAFF
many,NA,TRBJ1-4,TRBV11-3,TGTGCCAGCAGCCCTCGGGCACAGAGGAATGAAAAACTGTTTTTT,CASSPRAQRNEKLFF
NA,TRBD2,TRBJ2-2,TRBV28,TGTGCCAGCAGGAGCGGGAGCAAAACCGGGGAGCTGTTTTTT,CASRSGSKTGELFF
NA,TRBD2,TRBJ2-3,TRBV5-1,TGCGCCAGCACCCAGCGGGGACCCACAGATACGCAGTATTTT,CASTQRGPTDTQYF
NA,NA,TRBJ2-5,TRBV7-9,TGTGCCAGCAGCTTACTGCAGGGGCAGACCCAGTACTTC,CASSLLQGQTQYF
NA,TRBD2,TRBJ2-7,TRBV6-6,TGTGCCAGTTCTAGCGGACCGACCTACGAGCAGTACTTC,CASSSGPTYEQYF
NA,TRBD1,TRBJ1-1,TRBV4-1,TGCGCCAGCAGCCAGCCGACAGGGAATGTGGGGAACACTGAAGCTTTCTTT,CASSQPTGNVGNTEAFF
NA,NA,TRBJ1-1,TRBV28,TGTGCCAGCACTCCGGGACAGAACACTGAAGCTTTCTTT,CASTPGQNTEAFF
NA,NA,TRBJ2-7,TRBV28,TGTGCCAGCAGCCCTGGGATGATTTTAATGGGGTACGAGCAGTACTTC,CASSPGMILMGYEQYF
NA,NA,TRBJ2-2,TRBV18,TGTGCCAGCTCACCAAGAGGAGGAATCGGGGAGCTGTTTTTT,CASSPRGGIGELFF
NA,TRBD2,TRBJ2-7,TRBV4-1,TGCGCCAGCAGCCAAGCACCGACGGGGACTAGGACGGGCGAGCAGTACTTC,CASSQAPTGTRTGEQYF
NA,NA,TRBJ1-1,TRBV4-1,TGCGCCAGCAGCCAAGATTGGAGGGGAAACACTGAAGCTTTCTTT,CASSQDWRGNTEAFF
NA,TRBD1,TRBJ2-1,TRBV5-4,TGTGCCAGCAGCCAAGGATCCGGGACAGGGATCAATGAGCAGTTCTTC,CASSQGSGTGINEQFF
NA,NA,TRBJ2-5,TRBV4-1,TGCGCCAGCAGCCAAGGACAGGCGAAGACCCAGTACTTC,CASSQGQAKTQYF
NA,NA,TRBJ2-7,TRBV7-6,TGTGCCAGCACTCGGGCAAGTAGCTCCTACGAGCAGTACTTC,CASTRASSSYEQYF
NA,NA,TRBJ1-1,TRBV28,TGTGCCGCAGTCAGGAACACTGAAGCTTTCTTT,CAAVRNTEAFF
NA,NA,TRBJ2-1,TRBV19,TGTGCCAGTAGTATAAGGGACGTTACGGTGCAGTTCTTC,CASSIRDVTVQFF
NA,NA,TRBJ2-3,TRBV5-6,TGTGCCAGCAGCTTGGGGCGCACAGATACGCAGTATTTT,CASSLGRTDTQYF
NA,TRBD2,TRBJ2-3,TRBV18,TGTGCCAGCTCACCGGGGACTAGCGTCGTGGAAGATACGCAGTATTTT,CASSPGTSVVEDTQYF
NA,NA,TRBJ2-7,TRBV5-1,TGCGCCAGCAGCTTTGGGGCGGGCAGCGGGTCCTACGAGCAGTACTTC,CASSFGAGSGSYEQYF
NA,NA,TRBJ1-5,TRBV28,TGTGCCAGCAGTTTTCCTACCCTTTATAGCAATCAGCCCCAGCATTTT,CASSFPTLYSNQPQHF
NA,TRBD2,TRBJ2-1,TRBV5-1,TGCGCCAGCAGCTTTAGTAGCGGGGCTTACAATGAGCAGTTCTTC,CASSFSSGAYNEQFF
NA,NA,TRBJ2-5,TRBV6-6,TGTGCCAGCACCAGGGACTCTAGGGAGACCCAGTACTTC,CASTRDSRETQYF
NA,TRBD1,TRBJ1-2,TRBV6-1,TGTGCCAGCAGACCGACAGGGGTCGATAGAGGCTACACCTTC,CASRPTGVDRGYTF
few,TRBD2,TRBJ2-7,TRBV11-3,TGTGCCAGCAGCGCCGGCGGGAGTAGGTACGAGCAGTACTTC,CASSAGGSRYEQYF
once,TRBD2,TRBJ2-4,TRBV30,TGTGCCTGGACCCCAGCGGGAGTAACCAAAAACATTCAGTACTTC,CAWTPAGVTKNIQYF
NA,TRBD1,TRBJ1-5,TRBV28,TGTGCCAGCAGCTCCAGTGGACAGGGGGTTAGGGCCCAGCATTTT,CASSSSGQGVRAQHF
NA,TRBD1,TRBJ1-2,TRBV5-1,TGCGCCAGCAGCGAACCCCATGGGACAGGGGTCGGCTACACCTTC,CASSEPHGTGVGYTF
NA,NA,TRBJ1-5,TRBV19,TGTGCCAGTGGGGCCAGGGGCAAGTATTTTCAGCCCCAGCATTTT,CASGARGKYFQPQHF
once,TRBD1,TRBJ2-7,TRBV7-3,TGTGCCAGCAGCTTAACATCCGTGACAGGGGGCTACCACCAGCAGTACTTC,CASSLTSVTGGYHQQYF
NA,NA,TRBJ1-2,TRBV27,TGTGCCAGCAGCTCCCGGGGGTATGATGGCTACACCTTC,CASSSRGYDGYTF
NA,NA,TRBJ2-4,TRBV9,TGTGCCAGCAGCTTAGGGTCTCCAGGAGCCAAAAACATTCAGTACTTC,CASSLGSPGAKNIQYF
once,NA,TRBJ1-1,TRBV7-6,TGTGCCAGCAGTTCCGACGGGGGGAACACTGAAGCTTTCTTT,CASSSDGGNTEAFF
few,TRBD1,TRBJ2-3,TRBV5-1,TGCGCCAGCAGCTTGCCCGGGACAGGGACTAGCACAGATACGCAGTATTTT,CASSLPGTGTSTDTQYF
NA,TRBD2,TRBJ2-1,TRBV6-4,TGTGCCAGCAGTGAAGCCGGGACTAGCGGGATTAGAGAGCAGTTCTTC,CASSEAGTSGIREQFF
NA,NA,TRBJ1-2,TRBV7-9,TGTGCCAGCAGCTTAGAAGCAGGGAGATCCTATGGCTACACCTTC,CASSLEAGRSYGYTF
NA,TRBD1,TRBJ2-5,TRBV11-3,TGTGCCAGCAGCGCAGACAGGGGAGAGACCCAGTACTTC,CASSADRGETQYF
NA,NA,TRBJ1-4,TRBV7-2,TGTGCCAGCAGCTTAGGCCTAAGCCAAGGGAATGAAAAACTGTTTTTT,CASSLGLSQGNEKLFF
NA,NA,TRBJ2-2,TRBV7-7,TGTGCCAGCAGCTTAGGGACGGCGAACACCGGGGAGCTGTTTTTT,CASSLGTANTGELFF
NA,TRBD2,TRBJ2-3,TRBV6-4,TGTGCCAGCAGTGAACTAGCGGGTAGCACAGATACGCAGTATTTT,CASSELAGSTDTQYF
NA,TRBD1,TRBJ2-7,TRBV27,TGTGCCAGCAGTACACCCCGGGACAGGGAACACGAGCAGTACTTC,CASSTPRDREHEQYF